The 6 T cell receptor beta chains listed next were all sequenced from one sample in a study of blood T cell repertoires in COVID-19 (dated by TCRdb to 2020 to 2021). Receptors were amplified or captured by the immunoSEQ multiplex PCR assay. In its TCRdb copy, this immuneACCESS table keeps in-frame sequences only and misses some clones. Where compared with another copy, unresolved V genes explain less than half of these, and the others have no known cause. The sample table lists under 350,000 clones, roughly 89% of them with a count of one. Approximately 1.8% of the sample is in the top ten clones. Sequenced sample: peripheral blood. The receptors come from a woman in her 30s with COVID-19, enrolled during active disease.

The rearrangement uses TRBV5-4 and TRBJ1-2, with 9 nucleotides matching TRBD1. The CDR3 length is 16 residues. The trim removed 3 bases at V and 0 bases at J, leaving 6 bases unmatched. The V gene's germline CDR1 is SGHNT and CDR2 YYREEE (reference sequence). The CDR3 loop is CASSSGTGISNYGYTF. CDR3 DNA sequence: TGTGCCAGCAGCTCCGGGACAGGGATTTCTAACTATGGCTACACCTTC.

The rearrangement uses TRBV6-4 and TRBJ2-7; 9 positions agree with TRBD1. Germline trimming cut 11 bases from V and 2 bases from J; bases unmatched to any gene: 4. The length of the CDR3 is 12 residues. Germline-derived CDR1 and CDR2 are MRHNA and SNTAGT. The CDR3: CARRQGAYEQYV. The CDR3 DNA sequence: TGTGCCCGACGACAGGGGGCCTACGAGCAGTACGTC.

The CDR3 DNA reads as TGTGCCAGCAGCTTTCGCGAACTAAACACCGGGGAGCTGTTTTTT. Its protein product is CASSFRELNTGELFF. The chain employs TRBV7-2 and TRBJ2-2; D not resolved. Trimming took 3 bases from V and 2 from J, leaving 10 bases between them. CDR1 and CDR2 from the germline V gene are SGHTA and FQGNSA. This CDR3 spans 15 amino acids.

This chain uses TRBV4-1 with TRBJ1-2; a weak D match, TRBD1 (5 bases). There are 18 residues in the CDR3. The germline CDR1 and CDR2 sequences are MGHRA and YSYEKL. V lost 3 bases to trimming and J lost 4 bases, with 24 bases between them. DNA of the CDR3: TGCGCCAGCAGCCACCTAGTTCGGGGGAAGAGTTCAAGCTATGGCTACACCTTC. It specifies CASSHLVRGKSSSYGYTF.

The rearrangement links TRBV6-2 or TRBV6-3 to TRBJ2-6; TRBD2 is a possible D gene (5 bases). In germline, CDR1 is MNHEY, CDR2 SVGEGT. V lost 2 bases, J lost 2 bases, and 10 bases lay in between. This CDR3 is built from 16 residues. As DNA, the CDR3 is TGTGCCAGCAGTTACGCGTGGGGAGCTGGGGCCAACGTCCTGACTTTC. Its protein is CASSYAWGAGANVLTF.

J is TRBJ1-2 and V is TRBV20-1, with 9 nucleotides matching TRBD1. The ends lost 3 bases at V and 2 bases at J; junction bases unmatched: 7. Germline loops: CDR1 DFQATT, CDR2 SNEGSKA (reference sequence). The CDR3 spans 15 residues. In nucleotides, the CDR3 is TGCAGTGCTAGTCTAGGGACAGGGTGGAACTATGGCTACACCTTC. It specifies CSASLGTGWNYGYTF.